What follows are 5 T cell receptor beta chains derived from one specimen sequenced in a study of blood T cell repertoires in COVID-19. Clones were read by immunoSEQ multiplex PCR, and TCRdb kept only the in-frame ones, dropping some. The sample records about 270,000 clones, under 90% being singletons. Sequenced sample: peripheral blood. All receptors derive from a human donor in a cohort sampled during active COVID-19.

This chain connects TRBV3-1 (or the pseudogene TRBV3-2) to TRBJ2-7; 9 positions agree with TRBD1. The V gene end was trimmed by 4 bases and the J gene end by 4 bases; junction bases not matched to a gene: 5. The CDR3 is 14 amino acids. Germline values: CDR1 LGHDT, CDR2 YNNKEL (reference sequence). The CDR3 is CASSPGTGWYEQYF. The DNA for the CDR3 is TGTGCCAGCAGCCCCGGGACAGGGTGGTACGAGCAGTACTTC.

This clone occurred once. CDR3 in DNA: TGTGCCAGCAGTTTGGCAGGGGCCTCCTACAATGAGCAGTTCTTC. Residues: CASSLAGASYNEQFF. This chain joins TRBV6-5 and TRBJ2-1, with a tentative D call TRBD1 (6 bases). Per the germline V gene, CDR1 is MNHEY and CDR2 is SVGAGI. The CDR3 consists of 15 residues. Deletions cut 4 bases from V and 0 bases from J, with 10 bases between.

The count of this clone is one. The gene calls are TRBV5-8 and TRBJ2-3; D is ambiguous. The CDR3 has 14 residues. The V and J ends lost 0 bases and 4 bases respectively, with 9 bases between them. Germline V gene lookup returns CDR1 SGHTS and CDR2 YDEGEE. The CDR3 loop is CASSLGRWSDTQYF. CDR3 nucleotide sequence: TGTGCCAGCAGCTTGGGCAGGTGGTCAGATACGCAGTATTTT.

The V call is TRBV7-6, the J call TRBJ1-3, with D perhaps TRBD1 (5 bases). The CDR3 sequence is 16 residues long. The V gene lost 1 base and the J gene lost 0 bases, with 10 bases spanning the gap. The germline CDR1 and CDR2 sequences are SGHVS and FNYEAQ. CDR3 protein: CASSLGGTYSGNTIYF. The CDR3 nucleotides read TGTGCCAGCAGCTTAGGGGGGACTTACTCTGGAAACACCATATATTTT.

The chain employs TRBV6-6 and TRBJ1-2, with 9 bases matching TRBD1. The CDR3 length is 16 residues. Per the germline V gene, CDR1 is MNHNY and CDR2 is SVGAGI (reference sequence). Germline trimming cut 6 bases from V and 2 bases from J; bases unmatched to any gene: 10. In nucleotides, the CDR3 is TGTGCCAGCAGACTCTACCGGACAGGGGACAACTATGGCTACACCTTC. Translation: CASRLYRTGDNYGYTF.